Listed here are 19 T cell receptor beta chains from one sample, sequenced in a study of shared clonotypes between healthy human individuals. TCRdb's table, derived via immunoSEQ multiplex PCR, lists solely in-frame clones and lacks some. The data show about 600,000 clones, around 97% seen once. Specimen: naive CD4+ T cells sorted from blood. Subset in this sample: CD45RA+ positively selected. These receptors came from a woman in her 30s in good health.

The V call is TRBV28, the J call TRBJ1-2, with a possible D match to TRBD1 (6 bases). This CDR3 comprises 12 residues. The V gene lost 3 bases and the J gene lost 8 bases, with 10 bases spanning the gap. CDR1 and CDR2 from the germline V gene are MDHEN and SYDVKM. The CDR3 loop is CASSLTGGGYTF. In DNA form, the CDR3 reads TGTGCCAGCAGTTTGACAGGTGGGGGCTACACCTTC.

The J gene is TRBJ1-3, the V gene TRBV11-2; possibly TRBD1 for D (5 bases). Trimming pared 5 bases from V and 0 bases from J, leaving 11 bases between. Per the germline V gene, CDR1 is SGHAT and CDR2 is FQNNGV. This CDR3 comprises 15 residues. As DNA, the CDR3 is TGTGCCAGCAGCCCAAGACAGAACTCTGGAAACACCATATATTTT. This translates into CASSPRQNSGNTIYF.

The chain employs TRBV19 and TRBJ2-4; unclear D gene. The germline gives CDR1 LNHDA, CDR2 SQIVND (reference sequence). The CDR3 runs 13 residues. V was pared by 5 bases and J by 6 bases, with 11 bases between. CDR3 bases: TGTGCCAGTAGTCCCCCTGGGGTAAACATTCAGTACTTC. It encodes CASSPPGVNIQYF.

This clone was detected once. V is TRBV11-3 and J is TRBJ2-5; D is undetermined. V was cut by 9 bases and J by 0 bases, with 11 bases left in between. The CDR3 sequence is 13 residues long. Germline CDR1 and CDR2: SGHNT and YENEEA. The CDR3 sequence: CASSAFYQETQYF. The CDR3 DNA reads TGTGCCAGTTCCGCATTCTACCAAGAGACCCAGTACTTC. Combining the CDR3 with reference TRBV11-3 and TRBJ2-5 gives the whole variable domain EAGVVQSPRYKIIEKKQPVAFWCNPISGHNTLYWYLQNLGQGPELLIRYENEEAVDDSQLPKDRFSAERLKGVDSTLKIQPAELGDSAVYLCASSAFYQETQYFGPGTRLLVL.

The rearrangement joins TRBV4-1 to TRBJ2-4; no reliable D call. This CDR3 contains 16 residues. Deletions cut 1 base from V and 1 base from J, with 11 bases between. The germline V gene has CDR1 MGHRA and CDR2 YSYEKL. In DNA, the CDR3 is TGCGCCAGCAGCCAAGTGAGTTTCGTGGCCAAAAACATTCAGTACTTC. Protein product: CASSQVSFVAKNIQYF.

The V gene is TRBV2, the J gene TRBJ2-7, with a possible D match to TRBD1 (6 bases). Germline values: CDR1 SNHLY, CDR2 FYNNEI. The CDR3 is 15 amino acids. V lost 5 bases and J 4 bases, leaving 18 bases between the germline ends. CDR3 coding DNA: TGTGCCAGCAGTTTTACAGGGTCGGAGGATTACGAGCAGTACTTC. It specifies CASSFTGSEDYEQYF.

This rearrangement joins TRBV19 to TRBJ2-6; maybe TRBD2 (6 bases). Germline assignment: CDR1 LNHDA and CDR2 SQIVND (reference sequence). The CDR3 length is 18 residues. V lost 11 bases and J 4 bases, leaving 27 bases between the germline ends. The CDR3 nucleotides read TGTGCCTCCTATCGTGCAGGGCAGGGAGGATTGGGGGCCAACGTCCTGACTTTC. Translating gives CASYRAGQGGLGANVLTF.

This chain connects TRBV5-1 to TRBJ2-7; no clear D. Trimming stripped 6 bases from V and 9 bases from J, with 13 bases between. The CDR3 is 11 residues long. Germline values: CDR1 SGHRS, CDR2 YFSETQ. The CDR3 reads CASKSLGMQYF. The CDR3 nucleotides are TGCGCCAGCAAGTCCCTGGGGATGCAGTACTTC.

The genes are TRBV5-1 and TRBJ1-3, with D possibly TRBD1 on 5 matching bases. The CDR3 extends over 14 amino acids. The V end was cut by 2 bases, the J end by 4 bases, with 10 bases between. Germline-derived CDR1 and CDR2 are SGHRS and YFSETQ. For the CDR3, the DNA is TGCGCCAGCAGCTTAGGGGCGGTCGGAAACACCATATATTTT. This codes for CASSLGAVGNTIYF.

This sequence joins TRBV10-3 and TRBJ2-7, with D unresolved. The germline V gene has CDR1 ENHRY and CDR2 SYGVKD. V was shortened by 0 bases and J by 4 bases, with 13 bases between the two germline ends. This CDR3 comprises 15 residues. CDR3 DNA: TGTGCCATCAGTGAGTCGTCAAGGACGGCATACGAGCAGTACTTC. It yields the protein CAISESSRTAYEQYF.

The V call is TRBV18, the J call TRBJ2-1; no clear D gene. The CDR3 runs 13 residues. CDR1 and CDR2 (germline): KGHSH, LQKENI. The V end lost 2 bases, the J end lost 2 bases, and 4 bases lay between the germline ends. The chain's CDR3 is CASSPTAYNEQFF. Written as DNA, the CDR3 is TGTGCCAGCTCACCAACAGCCTACAATGAGCAGTTCTTC.

CDR3 sequence: CAWSMTGNTEAFF. The CDR3 DNA sequence: TGTGCCTGGAGCATGACAGGGAACACTGAAGCTTTCTTT. This chain joins TRBV30 and TRBJ1-1; the D gene is possibly TRBD1 (6 bases). CDR3 size: 13 residues. Germline assignment: CDR1 GTSNPN and CDR2 SVGIG (reference sequence). V lost 3 bases, J lost 1 base, and 9 bases lay in between.

The chain carries TRBV25-1 and TRBJ1-5; 10 nucleotides agree with TRBD1. Germline trimming cut 6 bases from V and 2 bases from J; bases unmatched to any gene: 1. The CDR3 extends over 14 amino acids. Germline-derived CDR1 and CDR2 are MGHDK and SYGVNS. The DNA for the CDR3 is TGTGCCAGCAGCGGACAGGGGGGCAATCAGCCCCAGCATTTT. This sequence encodes CASSGQGGNQPQHF.

This chain joins TRBV14 and TRBJ2-3; the D gene is possibly TRBD2 (5 bases). Germline V gene lookup returns CDR1 SGHDN and CDR2 FVKESK. V lost 0 bases, J lost 4 bases, and 11 bases lay in between. The CDR3 length is 15 residues. CDR3 in DNA: TGTGCCAGCAGCCAAGATCCGGGAAGGTCAGATACGCAGTATTTT. This translates into CASSQDPGRSDTQYF.

Concerning this clone: The limits of the CDR3 on the DNA are not certain, so only TCRdb's listed CDR3 is given. V is TRBV19 and J is TRBJ1-5. A total of 16 residues make up the CDR3, ends included. The germline V gene has CDR1 LNHDA and CDR2 SQIVND (reference sequence). This chain's CDR3 is CASSVFWRGAGQPQHF.

The J gene is TRBJ2-1, the V gene TRBV28; the D gene is possibly TRBD2 (5 bases). This CDR3 spans 13 amino acids. V was pared by 6 bases and J by 6 bases, with 12 bases between. The germline gives CDR1 MDHEN, CDR2 SYDVKM. The CDR3 DNA follows: TGTGCCAGCAGAACGCACGCGGGCAATGAGCAGTTCTTC. Translated, it gives CASRTHAGNEQFF.

V and J are TRBV4-1 and TRBJ2-5; D ambiguous. V was clipped by 0 bases and J by 6 bases, with 5 bases between them. CDR3 length: 12 residues. The germline V gene encodes CDR1 MGHRA and CDR2 YSYEKL. CDR3 DNA sequence: TGCGCCAGCAGCCAAGAGTACCAGACCCAGTACTTC. The encoded protein is CASSQEYQTQYF.

CDR3 DNA: TGCGCCAGCAGCTTGGGCACAATGCGCAGCACAGATACGCAGTATTTT. Translation: CASSLGTMRSTDTQYF. The V gene is TRBV5-1, the J gene TRBJ2-3, with unresolved D. Germline V lookup: CDR1 SGHRS, CDR2 YFSETQ. The CDR3 sequence is 16 residues long. The V end lost 0 bases, the J end lost 0 bases, and 11 bases lay between the germline ends.

The genes are TRBV12-2 and TRBJ2-2; the listed D gene, TRBD2, was not tested against the DNA. TRBV12-2 is a pseudogene segment. The CDR3 runs to 15 residues. CDR3 bases: TGTGCAAGTAACCTAGCGGGAGGTATCACCGGGGAGCTGTTTTTT. Residues: CASNLAGGITGELFF.